This T cell receptor (beta chain) originates from a study of shared clonotypes between healthy human individuals. Per the germline V gene, CDR1 is GTSNPN and CDR2 is SVGIG (reference sequence). This CDR3 has 11 residues. Trimming took off 0 bases at V and 7 bases at J, with 6 bases between the two ends. Study results and caveats: For sorted subsets, rarefaction showed incomplete sequencing despite large depth.

Concerning this clone itself: Its antigen is not identified. The identical CDR3 is also encoded by other nucleotide sequences in the sample.

Replicate PCRs run on sorted subsets employed about 220 ng DNA, 25,000 to 35,000 T cell genomes. TCRdb's table, derived via immunoSEQ multiplex PCR, lists solely in-frame clones and lacks some. Of around 2.1 million clones in the sample, approximately 96% were seen once. The TCR comes from a man younger than 35 in good health. Sequences were obtained from naive CD4+ T cells sorted from blood. Subset in this sample: CD45RA+ positively selected. The chain has TRBV30 and TRBJ1-1; D gene unclear. Written as DNA, the CDR3 is TGTGCCTGGAGTGTAGGACTTGAAGCTTTCTTT. Amino acid sequence: CAWSVGLEAFF.